This T cell receptor (beta chain) was recovered during a study of patients and donors after allogeneic stem cell transplantation. In this sample, this clonotype turned up a few times. V was pared by 4 bases and J by 3 bases, with 7 bases of the junction left unmatched. Germline loops: CDR1 SGHRS, CDR2 YFSETQ. The CDR3 consists of 16 residues. TCRdb reanalysed the RT-PCR reads using MiXCR and keeps one entry per CDR3 protein. The data hold about a million distinct CDR3 sequences, with approximately 18% observed a single time. The clonotype comes from a human donor who was either an allogeneic HSCT recipient or a stem cell or donor lymphocyte infusion donor (not recorded which). It is not recorded whose cells these are; they may come from a transplant donor. Input material: blood, either unsorted or a sorted T cell fraction (not recorded which). The gene calls are TRBV5-1 and TRBJ2-3, with TRBD2 matching 11 bases. The CDR3 coding sequence is TGCGCCAGCAGCCCTCCGGTAGCGGGAGGGACAGATACGCAGTATTTT. Its protein product is CASSPPVAGGTDTQYF. The variable domain in full, completed from reference TRBV5-1 and TRBJ2-3, reads KAGVTQTPRYLIKTRGQQVTLSCSPISGHRSVSWYQQTPGQGLQFLFEYFSETQRNKGNFPGRFSGRQFSNSRSEMNVSTLELGDSALYLCASSPPVAGGTDTQYFGPGTRLTVL.